This T cell receptor beta chain was identified in a study of T cells in narcolepsy. Sequenced by immunoSEQ multiplex PCR; TCRdb stores in-frame clones only, minus some. Found here are 25,000 to 35,000 clones, around 90% of them singletons; the top ten hold around 1.2%. This clone was found once. No antigen is known for it. Overall study results and limits: HCRT-specific and TRIB2-specific autoreactive clonotypes appeared among same-patient CSF and blood CD4+ clonotypes. Blood of same and different patients, but not healthy controls, reportedly held recurring autoreactive clonotypes.

Sequencing was done on a sample of CD45RA- memory CD4+ T cells from PBMCs. This receptor was identified in a human donor with narcolepsy.

CDR3 sequence: CASSLGTGVATNEKLFF. DNA of the CDR3: TGTGCCAGCAGCTTAGGGACAGGAGTTGCAACTAATGAAAAACTGTTTTTT. V usage is TRBV7-6 and J usage is TRBJ1-4; 7 bases agree with TRBD1. The trim removed 1 base at V and 0 bases at J, leaving 5 bases unmatched. The CDR3 extends over 17 amino acids. Germline V gene sequence: CDR1 SGHVS, CDR2 FNYEAQ.